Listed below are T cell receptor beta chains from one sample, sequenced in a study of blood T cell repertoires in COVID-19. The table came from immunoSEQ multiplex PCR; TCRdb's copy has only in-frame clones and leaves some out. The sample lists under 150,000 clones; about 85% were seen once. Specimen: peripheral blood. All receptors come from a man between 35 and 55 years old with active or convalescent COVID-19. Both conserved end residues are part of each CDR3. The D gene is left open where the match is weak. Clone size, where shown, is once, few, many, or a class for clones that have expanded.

TGTGCCAGCAGCTCCACAGGGGGGCACACAGATACGCAGTATTTT,CASSSTGGHTDTQYF,.,TRBJ2-3,TRBV7-2,TRBD1
TGCGCCAGCAGCTCCAGGGGAAGAGGAACCGGGGAGCTGTTTTTT,CASSSRGRGTGELFF,.,TRBJ2-2,TRBV4-1,.
TGTGCCACCAGTGACGCAGGGACAGATACGCAGTATTTT,CATSDAGTDTQYF,.,TRBJ2-3,TRBV24-1,.
TGTGCCAGCAGCTTGTCAGTACATCGGACAGGGGCAGACTATGGCTACACCTTC,CASSLSVHRTGADYGYTF,.,TRBJ1-2,TRBV5-6,TRBD1
TGTGCCTGGAGTGTAAAGGGGGCGATGGAAAAACTGTTTTTT,CAWSVKGAMEKLFF,.,TRBJ1-4,TRBV30,TRBD1
TGTGCCAGCGCCACAGGGGTCCTACAAGAGACCCAGTACTTC,CASATGVLQETQYF,few,TRBJ2-5,TRBV27,TRBD1
TGTGCCAGCGGTCGGACAGGCGATTCACCCCTCCACTTT,CASGRTGDSPLHF,.,TRBJ1-6,TRBV6-5,TRBD1
TGTGCCAGCAGCCCACCGACAGGGGCATACACTGAAGCTTTCTTT,CASSPPTGAYTEAFF,once,TRBJ1-1,TRBV7-9,TRBD1
TGTGCCAGCAGTTATTCCAGCGGGGGGGCAGTGGAGCAGTTCTTC,CASSYSSGGAVEQFF,.,TRBJ2-1,TRBV6-6,TRBD2
TGTGCCAGTAGGAACCCCGGGGCGCAGGGGAACTATGGCTACACCTTC,CASRNPGAQGNYGYTF,.,TRBJ1-2,TRBV19,.
TGTGCCAGTAAACGGTCCGCTATGAACACTGAAGCTTTCTTT,CASKRSAMNTEAFF,.,TRBJ1-1,TRBV19,.
TGTGCCAGCAGCAAAGTGGACAGGGGGATCTATGGCTACACCTTC,CASSKVDRGIYGYTF,.,TRBJ1-2,TRBV21-1,.
TGTGCCATCAGTGAGACTGCGAGCTCTGGAAACACCATATATTTT,CAISETASSGNTIYF,.,TRBJ1-3,TRBV10-3,.
TGTGCCAGCAGCCAAGAAGGTTGGAGGAGGGAAAACATTCAGTACTTC,CASSQEGWRRENIQYF,.,TRBJ2-4,TRBV14,.
TGTGCCAGCTCGTCGCAGGGTTTAACTGGAAACACCATATATTTT,CASSSQGLTGNTIYF,.,TRBJ1-3,TRBV18,.
TGCGCCAGCAGTCTCCCAGGCGGGGGAGGAAACACCATATATTTT,CASSLPGGGGNTIYF,.,TRBJ1-3,TRBV23-1,.
TGTGCCAGCAGCCTTAATACAGGGGCCGGGGAGCTGTTTTTT,CASSLNTGAGELFF,once,TRBJ2-2,TRBV7-3,TRBD1
TGTGCCAGCAGCTTAGGTCCGGTGAACACTGAAGCTTTCTTT,CASSLGPVNTEAFF,few,TRBJ1-1,TRBV11-3,.
TGTGCCAGCAGCTTGAAGGGACAGGGCTACGAGCAGTACTTC,CASSLKGQGYEQYF,.,TRBJ2-7,TRBV7-9,TRBD1
TGTGCCAGCAGTTACGGGACACAGAACACTGAAGCTTTCTTT,CASSYGTQNTEAFF,.,TRBJ1-1,TRBV6-6,.
TGCGCCAGCAGCTTGGAAGGTCGGACTAGCTTGGCCGGGGAGCTGTTTTTT,CASSLEGRTSLAGELFF,.,TRBJ2-2,TRBV5-1,TRBD2
TGTGCCAGCTCACCCCTGCCCCTTTGGGGACAGGGGGAGCAGTACTTC,CASSPLPLWGQGEQYF,few,TRBJ2-7,TRBV18,TRBD1
TGTGCCAGCAGCTTAGGGTCGGGTCGCCCTGATGAGCAGTTCTTC,CASSLGSGRPDEQFF,.,TRBJ2-1,TRBV7-9,.
TGTGCCATCAGTGAGGGAAACAGGGGTGAAAAACTGTTTTTT,CAISEGNRGEKLFF,.,TRBJ1-4,TRBV10-3,TRBD1
TGTGCCAGCAGTCCCACCGGGACAGCCAACTATGGCTACACCTTC,CASSPTGTANYGYTF,.,TRBJ1-2,TRBV6-4,TRBD1
TGTGCCAGCAGCCGAGGAAGTCCCTACGAGCAGTACTTC,CASSRGSPYEQYF,.,TRBJ2-7,TRBV3-1/TRBV3-2,.
TGTGCCAGCAGTTTCTCCCGGGAGGGGACACGCTACACCTTC,CASSFSREGTRYTF,.,TRBJ1-2,TRBV6-2/TRBV6-3,.
TGTGCCAGCAGCGGATCGGACAGGGGCATCTATGGCTACACCTTC,CASSGSDRGIYGYTF,few,TRBJ1-2,TRBV7-9,TRBD1
TGTGCCAGCAGCTTAGCCTCGAGCTCCTACAATGAGCAGTTCTTC,CASSLASSSYNEQFF,.,TRBJ2-1,TRBV7-2,.
TGTGCCAGCAGCCAGACAGTGCCTGGGGCCAACGTCCTGACTTTC,CASSQTVPGANVLTF,.,TRBJ2-6,TRBV7-3,.
TGTGCCAGCAGTCCCGGGACAGAAAGGAACACTGAAGCTTTCTTT,CASSPGTERNTEAFF,.,TRBJ1-1,TRBV6-5,TRBD1
TGTGCCAGCAGCCTCACCCCCCGGGCAGGGGGAACCTTAGCCAAAAACATTCAGTACTTC,CASSLTPRAGGTLAKNIQYF,.,TRBJ2-4,TRBV14,TRBD1
TGTGCCAGTATGGCAGGGGGCTATGGCGAGCAGTACTTC,CASMAGGYGEQYF,.,TRBJ2-7,TRBV19,TRBD1
TGCGCCAGCAGCCCAAGACTCGGCCCAGTAGATACGCAGTATTTT,CASSPRLGPVDTQYF,few,TRBJ2-3,TRBV5-1,.
TGTGCCAGCAGCGTAGGTGCGAACTATGGCTACACCTTC,CASSVGANYGYTF,.,TRBJ1-2,TRBV9,.
TGCGCCAGCAGCCTTGGGGGGTCGGCTCAGCCCCAGCATTTT,CASSLGGSAQPQHF,.,TRBJ1-5,TRBV10-2,.